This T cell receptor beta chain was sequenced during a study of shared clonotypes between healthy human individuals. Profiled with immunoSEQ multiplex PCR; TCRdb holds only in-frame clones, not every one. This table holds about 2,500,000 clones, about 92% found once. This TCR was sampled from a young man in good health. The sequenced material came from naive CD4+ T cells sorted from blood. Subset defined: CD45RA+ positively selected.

Written as DNA, the CDR3 is TGTGCCATCGGGGGGGTCGCGGGAGGTCCAGATACGCAGTATTTT. Translating it yields CAIGGVAGGPDTQYF. This chain uses TRBV10-3 with TRBJ2-3, with 8 nucleotides matching TRBD2. CDR1 and CDR2 from the germline V gene are ENHRY and SYGVKD. The ends lost 8 bases at V and 4 bases at J; junction bases unmatched: 11. There are 15 residues in the CDR3.